The entry below describes one T cell receptor beta chain. This sample is part of a study of blood T cell repertoires in COVID-19. Across the whole study: Samples came from the United States, Italy and Spain, spanning acute and convalescent COVID-19. T cells, B-cell-depleted T cells, or PBMCs provided the cDNA or gDNA that served as material.

Membership in each cohort depended on participant-reported clinical history. Trimming left V 4 bases short and J 10 bases short, with 12 bases between. Germline V gene sequence: CDR1 SGHRS, CDR2 YFSETQ. The CDR3 is made up of 13 amino acids. As processed by the authors: Reference gene primer amplification in the assay estimated nucleated cell counts. Here immunoSEQ multiplex PCR was the method, and the copy in TCRdb shows in-frame clones only, minus some. The D gene and trimming were derived from the DNA, and the V and J assignments and clone size from that table. Altogether about 150,000 clones are present, roughly 90% being singletons, with the ten largest covering about 4.1%.

What was sequenced was PBMCs or T cells enriched from blood (not recorded which). The chain joins TRBV5-1 to TRBJ1-6; a weak D match, TRBD1 (6 bases). The source of this sequence is a man between 50 and 59 years old who had recovered from COVID-19. The CDR3 DNA is TGCGCCAGCAGCGACGTAGGGGGATCACCCCTCCACTTT. This translates into CASSDVGGSPLHF.